A single T cell receptor (beta chain) is shown here with its context. The antigen remains unidentified. The data were produced by immunoSEQ multiplex PCR, yet TCRdb's version contains in-frame clones alone and is incomplete. The sample contains 77,000 or so clones, 90% to 95% of which appear only once. Sampled blood was obtained at baseline, cycle 4 day 1, and cycle 7 day 1. CDR3 length: 16 residues. Germline V CDR1 and CDR2: ENHRY, SYGVKD. With V trimmed by 2 bases and J by 8 bases, 8 bases remained unmatched. These data originate in a study of OX40 agonist ivuxolimab in advanced cancers. Findings of the study overall: In the 0.1 to 3.0 mg/kg range, CD4+ and CD8+ blood T cells had expanded clonally by week 6. The expanded peripheral T cells' antigen specificity was not determined.

This receptor was obtained from an adult with an advanced solid tumor such as melanoma, head and neck, liver or kidney cancer. The sequenced sample was CD4+ or CD8+ T cells sorted from blood, obtained in a trial of the OX40 agonist ivuxolimab. V and J are TRBV10-3 and TRBJ2-1; 11 bases agree with TRBD2. CDR3 coding DNA: TGTGCCATCAGTGAGGGGGGACTAGCGGCGACGGATGAGCAGTTCTTC. Translation: CAISEGGLAATDEQFF.